These 4 T cell receptor beta chains came from one sample sequenced in a study of molecular identifiers for immune sequencing clone quantification. MiXCR was run by TCRdb on the PCR reads, yielding one entry per CDR3 protein. The sample records around 460,000 distinct CDR3 sequences, about 25% being singletons. Sequences were obtained from naive CD8+ T cells from blood, with Jurkat cell RNA spiked in. As for subset: FACS-sorted CD8+CD4-CCR7+CD45RA+ naive T cells. The receptors here all came from a human donor in good health. Some libraries in this study had Jurkat cell RNA spiked in.

This clonotype came up a few times. The chain has TRBV11-2 and TRBJ2-7; a weak D match, TRBD1 (5 bases). The CDR3 contains 13 residues. CDR1 and CDR2 (germline): SGHAT, FQNNGV. V was clipped by 0 bases and J by 7 bases, with 10 bases between them. The CDR3 spells CASSLDQGWEQYF. The DNA for the CDR3 is TGTGCCAGCAGCTTAGATCAGGGCTGGGAGCAGTACTTC.

The chain carries TRBV25-1 and TRBJ2-7; D ambiguous. Germline V gene sequence: CDR1 MGHDK, CDR2 SYGVNS. V lost 5 bases to trimming and J lost 9 bases, with 17 bases between them. The CDR3 extends over 13 amino acids. The CDR3 protein is CASSLIGYPAQYF. The CDR3 DNA sequence: TGTGCCAGCAGTTTAATAGGGTACCCCGCGCAGTACTTC.

This clonotype turned up a few times. J is TRBJ1-5 and V is TRBV2; D ambiguous. CDR3 length: 15 residues. Germline V gene sequence: CDR1 SNHLY, CDR2 FYNNEI. V dropped 3 bases and J dropped 0 bases, with 9 bases sitting between them. For the CDR3, the DNA is TGTGCCAGCAGTGAGGGCTGGAATAGCAATCAGCCCCAGCATTTT. It encodes CASSEGWNSNQPQHF.

This clonotype has just a few counts. The J gene is TRBJ2-7, the V gene TRBV7-9; D is undetermined. The germline gives CDR1 SEHNR, CDR2 FQNEAQ (reference sequence). V lost 2 bases to trimming and J lost 1 base, with 15 bases between them. The CDR3 runs to 16 residues. For the CDR3, the DNA is TGTGCCAGCAGCTTACCACCGGACCCTAGGTCCTACGAGCAGTACTTC. Translating it yields CASSLPPDPRSYEQYF.